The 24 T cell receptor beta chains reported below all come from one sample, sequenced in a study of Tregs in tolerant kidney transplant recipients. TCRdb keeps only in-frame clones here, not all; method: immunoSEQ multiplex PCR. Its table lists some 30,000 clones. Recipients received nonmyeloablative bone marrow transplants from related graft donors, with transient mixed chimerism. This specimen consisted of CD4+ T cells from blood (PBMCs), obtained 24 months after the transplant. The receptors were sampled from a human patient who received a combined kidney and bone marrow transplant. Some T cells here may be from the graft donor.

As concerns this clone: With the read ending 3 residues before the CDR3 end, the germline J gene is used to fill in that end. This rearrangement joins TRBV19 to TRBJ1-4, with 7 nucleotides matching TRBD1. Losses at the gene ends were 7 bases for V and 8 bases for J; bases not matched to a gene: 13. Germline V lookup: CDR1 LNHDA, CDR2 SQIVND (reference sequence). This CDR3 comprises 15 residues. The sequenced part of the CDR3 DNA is TGTGCCAGTACTCCCCTCGAGGGGGCCGGGGAAAAA. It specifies CASTPLEGAGEK. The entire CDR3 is CASTPLEGAGEKLFF.

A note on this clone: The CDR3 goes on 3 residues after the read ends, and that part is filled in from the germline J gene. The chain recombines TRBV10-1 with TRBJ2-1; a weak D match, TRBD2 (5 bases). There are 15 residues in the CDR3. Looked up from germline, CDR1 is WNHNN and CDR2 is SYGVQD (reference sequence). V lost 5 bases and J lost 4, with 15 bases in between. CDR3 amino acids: CASSPTSALYNEQFF. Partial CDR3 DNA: TGCGCCAGCAGTCCTACTAGTGCCCTGTACAATGAG.

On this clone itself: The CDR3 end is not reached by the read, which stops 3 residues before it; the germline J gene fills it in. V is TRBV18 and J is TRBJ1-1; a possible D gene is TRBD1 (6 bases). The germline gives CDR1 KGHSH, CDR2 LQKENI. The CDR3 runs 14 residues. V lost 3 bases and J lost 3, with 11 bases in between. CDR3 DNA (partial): TGTGCCAGCTCACCCCTGAACAGGGACACTGAA. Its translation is CASSPLNRDTE. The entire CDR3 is CASSPLNRDTEAFF.

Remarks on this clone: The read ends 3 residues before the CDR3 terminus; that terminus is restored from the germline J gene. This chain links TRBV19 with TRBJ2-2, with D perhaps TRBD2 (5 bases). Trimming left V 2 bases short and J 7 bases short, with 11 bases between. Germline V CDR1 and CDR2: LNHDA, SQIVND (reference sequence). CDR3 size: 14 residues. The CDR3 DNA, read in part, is TGTGCCAGTAGTATAAAACTAGTCAGCGGGGAG. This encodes CASSIKLVSGE. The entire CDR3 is CASSIKLVSGELFF.

This chain's CDR3 is CASSGPETSSYNEQFF. The sequenced CDR3 bases are TGTGCCAGCTCGGGCCCGGAGACGAGCTCCTACAATGAG. The chain joins TRBV18 to TRBJ2-1; no definite D call. The read ends 3 residues early relative to the CDR3; the germline J gene fills the gap. This CDR3 has 16 residues. CDR1 is KGHSH and CDR2 is LQKENI in the germline V gene. The V end was cut by 6 bases, the J end by 0 bases, with 15 bases between.

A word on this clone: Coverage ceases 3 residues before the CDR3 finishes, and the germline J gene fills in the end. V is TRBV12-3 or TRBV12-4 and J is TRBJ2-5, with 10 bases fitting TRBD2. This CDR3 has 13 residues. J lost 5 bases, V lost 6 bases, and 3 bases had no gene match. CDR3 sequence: CASRLAGKETQYF. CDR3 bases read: TGTGCCAGCAGACTAGCGGGAAAGGAGACC.

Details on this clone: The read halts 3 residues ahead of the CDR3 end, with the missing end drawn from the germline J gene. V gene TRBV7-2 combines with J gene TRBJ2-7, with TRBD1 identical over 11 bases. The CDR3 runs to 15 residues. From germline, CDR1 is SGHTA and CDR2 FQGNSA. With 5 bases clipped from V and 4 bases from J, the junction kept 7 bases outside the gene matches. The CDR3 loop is CASSPGQGAVYEQYF. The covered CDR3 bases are TGTGCCAGCAGCCCCGGACAGGGGGCTGTATACGAG.

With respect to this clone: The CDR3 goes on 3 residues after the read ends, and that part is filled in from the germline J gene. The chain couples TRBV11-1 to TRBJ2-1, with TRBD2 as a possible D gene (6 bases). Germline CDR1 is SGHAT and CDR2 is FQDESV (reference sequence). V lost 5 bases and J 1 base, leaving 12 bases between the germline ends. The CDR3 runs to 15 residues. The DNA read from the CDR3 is TGTGCCAGCAGCCCCGACGGACTATCCTACAATGAG. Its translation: CASSPDGLSYNE. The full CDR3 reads CASSPDGLSYNEQFF.

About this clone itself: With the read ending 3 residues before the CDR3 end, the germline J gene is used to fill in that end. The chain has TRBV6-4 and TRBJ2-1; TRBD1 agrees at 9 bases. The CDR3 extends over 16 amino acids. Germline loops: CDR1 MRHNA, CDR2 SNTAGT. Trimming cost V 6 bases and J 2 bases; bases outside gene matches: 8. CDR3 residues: CASSRFTGGTYNEQFF. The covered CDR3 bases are TGTGCCAGCAGCCGATTTACAGGGGGCACCTACAATGAG.

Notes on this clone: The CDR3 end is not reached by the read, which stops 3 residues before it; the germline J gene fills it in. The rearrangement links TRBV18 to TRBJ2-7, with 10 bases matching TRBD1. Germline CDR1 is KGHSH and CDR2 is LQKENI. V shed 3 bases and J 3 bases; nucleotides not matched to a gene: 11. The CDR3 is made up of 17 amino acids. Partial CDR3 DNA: TGTGCCAGCTCACCGAATCCGGGACAGGGGCCCATCTACGAG. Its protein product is CASSPNPGQGPIYE. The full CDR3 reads CASSPNPGQGPIYEQYF.

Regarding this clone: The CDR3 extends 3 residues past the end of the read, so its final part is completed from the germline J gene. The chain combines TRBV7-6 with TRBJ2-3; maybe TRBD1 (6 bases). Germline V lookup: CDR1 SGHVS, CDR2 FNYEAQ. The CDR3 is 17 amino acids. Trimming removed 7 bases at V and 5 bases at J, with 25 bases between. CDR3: CASTAFQGMGVGDTQYF. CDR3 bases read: TGTGCCAGCACCGCATTCCAGGGGATGGGAGTGGGAGATACG. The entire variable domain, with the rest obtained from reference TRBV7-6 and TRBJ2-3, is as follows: GAGVSQSPRYKVTKRGQDVALRCDPISGHVSLYWYRQALGQGPEFLTYFNYEAQQDKSGLPNDRFSAERPEGSISTLTIQRTEQRDSAMYRCASTAFQGMGVGDTQYFGPGTRLTVL.

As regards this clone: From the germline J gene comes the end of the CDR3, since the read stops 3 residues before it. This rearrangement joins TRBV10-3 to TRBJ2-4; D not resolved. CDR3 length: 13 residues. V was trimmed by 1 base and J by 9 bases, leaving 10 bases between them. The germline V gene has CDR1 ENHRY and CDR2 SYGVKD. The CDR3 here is CAISEYTVAIQYF. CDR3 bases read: TGTGCCATCAGTGAGTACACAGTGGCCATT.

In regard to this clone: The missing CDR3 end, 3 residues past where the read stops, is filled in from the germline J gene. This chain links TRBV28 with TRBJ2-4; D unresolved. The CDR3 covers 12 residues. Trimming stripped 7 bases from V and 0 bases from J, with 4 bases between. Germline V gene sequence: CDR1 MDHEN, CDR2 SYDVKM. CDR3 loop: CASNSAKNIQYF. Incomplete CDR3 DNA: TGTGCCAGCAACTCAGCCAAAAACATT.

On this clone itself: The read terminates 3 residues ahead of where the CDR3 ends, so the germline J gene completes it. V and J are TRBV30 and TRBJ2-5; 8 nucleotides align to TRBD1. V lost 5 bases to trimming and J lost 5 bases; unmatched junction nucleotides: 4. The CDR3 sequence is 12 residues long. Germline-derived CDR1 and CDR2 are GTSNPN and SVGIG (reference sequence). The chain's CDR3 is CAWGQGRETQYF. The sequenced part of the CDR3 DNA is TGTGCCTGGGGACAGGGTCGGGAGACC.

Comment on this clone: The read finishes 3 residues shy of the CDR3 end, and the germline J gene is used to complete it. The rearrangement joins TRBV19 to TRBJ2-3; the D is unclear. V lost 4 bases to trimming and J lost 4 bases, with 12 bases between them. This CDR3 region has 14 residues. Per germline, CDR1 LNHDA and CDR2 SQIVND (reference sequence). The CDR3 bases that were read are TGTGCCAGTAGTACCGATTCAGGTCCAGATACG. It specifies CASSTDSGPDT. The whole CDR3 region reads CASSTDSGPDTQYF.

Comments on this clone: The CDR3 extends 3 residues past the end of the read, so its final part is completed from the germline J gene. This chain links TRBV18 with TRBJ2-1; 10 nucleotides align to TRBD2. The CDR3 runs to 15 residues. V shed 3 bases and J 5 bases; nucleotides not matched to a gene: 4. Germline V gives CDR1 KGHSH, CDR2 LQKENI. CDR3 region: CASSPRTSGNNEQFF. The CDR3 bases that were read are TGTGCCAGCTCACCTAGGACTAGCGGCAACAATGAG.

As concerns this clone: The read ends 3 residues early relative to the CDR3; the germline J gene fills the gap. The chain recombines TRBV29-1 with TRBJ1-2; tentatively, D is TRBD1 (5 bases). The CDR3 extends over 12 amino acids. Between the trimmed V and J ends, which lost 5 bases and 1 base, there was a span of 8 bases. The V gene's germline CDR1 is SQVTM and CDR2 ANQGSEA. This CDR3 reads CSVYDSNYGYTF. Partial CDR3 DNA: TGCAGCGTTTACGACAGTAACTATGGC.

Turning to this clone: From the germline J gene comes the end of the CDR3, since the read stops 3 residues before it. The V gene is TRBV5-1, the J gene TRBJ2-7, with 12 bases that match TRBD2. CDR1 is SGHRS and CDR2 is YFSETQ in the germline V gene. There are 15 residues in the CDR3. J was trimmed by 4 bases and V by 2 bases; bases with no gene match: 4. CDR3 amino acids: CASSFSGTSGYEQYF. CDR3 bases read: TGCGCCAGCAGCTTCTCCGGGACTAGCGGGTACGAG.

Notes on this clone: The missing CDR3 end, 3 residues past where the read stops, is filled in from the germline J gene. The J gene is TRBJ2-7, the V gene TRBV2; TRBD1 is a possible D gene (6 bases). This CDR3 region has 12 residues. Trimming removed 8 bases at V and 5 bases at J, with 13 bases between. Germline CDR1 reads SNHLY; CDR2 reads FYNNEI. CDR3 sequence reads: CASSRGRNEQYF. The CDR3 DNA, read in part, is TGTGCCAGCTCCAGGGGTAGGAACGAG.

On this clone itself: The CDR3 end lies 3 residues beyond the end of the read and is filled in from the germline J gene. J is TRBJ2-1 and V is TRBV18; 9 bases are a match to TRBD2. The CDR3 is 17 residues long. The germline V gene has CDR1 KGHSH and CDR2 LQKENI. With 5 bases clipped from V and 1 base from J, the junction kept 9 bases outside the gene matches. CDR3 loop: CASSRIAGAQSYNEQFF. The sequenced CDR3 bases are TGTGCCAGCTCAAGGATAGCGGGAGCCCAATCCTACAATGAG.

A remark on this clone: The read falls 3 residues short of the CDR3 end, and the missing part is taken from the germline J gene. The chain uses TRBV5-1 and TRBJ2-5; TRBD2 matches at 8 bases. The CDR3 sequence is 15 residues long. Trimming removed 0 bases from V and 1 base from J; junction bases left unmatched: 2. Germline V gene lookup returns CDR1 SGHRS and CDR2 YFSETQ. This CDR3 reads CASSLEAGGQETQYF. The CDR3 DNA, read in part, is TGCGCCAGCAGCTTGGAGGCGGGAGGCCAAGAGACC.

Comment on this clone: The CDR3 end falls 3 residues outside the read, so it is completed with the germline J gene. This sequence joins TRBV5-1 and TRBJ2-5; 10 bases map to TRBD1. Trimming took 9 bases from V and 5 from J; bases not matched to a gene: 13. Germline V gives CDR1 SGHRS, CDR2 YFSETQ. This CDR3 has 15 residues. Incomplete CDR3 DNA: TGCGCCACCTCTTCAGGGACAGGGGTCGGGGAGACC. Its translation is CATSSGTGVGET. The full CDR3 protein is CATSSGTGVGETQYF.

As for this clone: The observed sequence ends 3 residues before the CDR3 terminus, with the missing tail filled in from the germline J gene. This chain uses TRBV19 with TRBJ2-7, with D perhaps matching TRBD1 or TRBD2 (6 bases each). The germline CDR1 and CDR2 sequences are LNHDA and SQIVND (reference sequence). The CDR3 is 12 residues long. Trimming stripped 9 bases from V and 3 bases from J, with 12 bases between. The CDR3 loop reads CARSGGGYEQYF. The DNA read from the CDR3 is TGTGCCAGATCAGGAGGGGGCTACGAG. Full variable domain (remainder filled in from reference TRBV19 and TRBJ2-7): DGGITQSPKYLFRKEGQNVTLSCEQNLNHDAMYWYRQDPGQGLRLIYYSQIVNDFQKGDIAEGYSVSREKKESFPLTVTSAQKNPTAFYLCARSGGGYEQYFGPGTRLTVT.

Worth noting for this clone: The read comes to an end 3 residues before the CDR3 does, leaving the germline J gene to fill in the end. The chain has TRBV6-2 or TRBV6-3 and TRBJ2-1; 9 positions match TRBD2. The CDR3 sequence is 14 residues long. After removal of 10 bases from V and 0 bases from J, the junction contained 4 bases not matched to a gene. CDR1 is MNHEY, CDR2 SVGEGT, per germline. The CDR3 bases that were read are TGTGCCAATGAGCGGGAGGACTCCTACAATGAG. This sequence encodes CANEREDSYNE. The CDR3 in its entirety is CANEREDSYNEQFF.